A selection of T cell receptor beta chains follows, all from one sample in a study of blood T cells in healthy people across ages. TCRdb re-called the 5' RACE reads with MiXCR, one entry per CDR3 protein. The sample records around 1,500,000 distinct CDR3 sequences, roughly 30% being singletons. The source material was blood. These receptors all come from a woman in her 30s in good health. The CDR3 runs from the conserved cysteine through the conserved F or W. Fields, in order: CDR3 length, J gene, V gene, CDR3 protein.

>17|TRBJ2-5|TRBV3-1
CASSQEEGRVFQETQYF
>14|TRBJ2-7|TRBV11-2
CASTPRRRSYERYF
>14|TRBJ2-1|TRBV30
CAWSEGTEHNEQFF
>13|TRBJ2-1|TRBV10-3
CATTDRIGYEQFF
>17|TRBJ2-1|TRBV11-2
CASSTLTSGQSYNEQFF
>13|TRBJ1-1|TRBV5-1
CASSGESYTEAFF
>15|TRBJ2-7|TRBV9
CASSVSSGSSYEQYF
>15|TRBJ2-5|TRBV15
CATSRDRGAHETQYF
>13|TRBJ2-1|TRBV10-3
CATFSGRINEQFF
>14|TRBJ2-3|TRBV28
CASSPRQYTDTQYF
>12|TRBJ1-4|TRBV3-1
CASSQEYEKLFF
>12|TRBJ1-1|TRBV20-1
CSASAPGGEAFF
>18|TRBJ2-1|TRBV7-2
CASSLGGPFGLDYNEQFF
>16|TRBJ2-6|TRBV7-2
CASSLTSGTGANVLTF
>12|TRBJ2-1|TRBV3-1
CASSFTFNEQFF
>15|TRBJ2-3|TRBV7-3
CASSFAGGVTDTQYF
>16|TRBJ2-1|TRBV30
CAWKRGGGPKGNEQFF
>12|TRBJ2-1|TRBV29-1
CSGWDSYNEQFF
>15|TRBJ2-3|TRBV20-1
CSARRAGGRTDTQYF
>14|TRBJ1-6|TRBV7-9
CASSPIGRSSPLHF
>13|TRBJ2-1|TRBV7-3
CASSPAGADEQFF
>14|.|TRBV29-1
CSGGGQGRAYEQYF
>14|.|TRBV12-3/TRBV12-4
CARSPTLASETQYF
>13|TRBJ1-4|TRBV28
CAATGGTNEKLFF
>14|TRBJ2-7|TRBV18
CASSAQGTNYEQYF
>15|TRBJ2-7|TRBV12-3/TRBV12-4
CASRIDGQGVYEQYF
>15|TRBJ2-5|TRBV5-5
CASSFRGSSGETQYF
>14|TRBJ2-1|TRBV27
CASRIQGTNNEQFF
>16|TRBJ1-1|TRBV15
CATLKTRRTMNTEAFF
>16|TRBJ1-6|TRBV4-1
CASSQGDSEINSPLHF
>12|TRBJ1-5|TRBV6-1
CASSDRGKPQHF
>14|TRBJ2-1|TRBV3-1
CASSRAAGGDEQFF
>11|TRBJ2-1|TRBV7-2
CASRYGEQQFF
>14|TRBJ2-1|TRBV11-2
CASTLGTGYNEQFF
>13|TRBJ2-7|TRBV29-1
CSVVPGGPYEQYF
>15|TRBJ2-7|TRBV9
CASSVVLAGAYEQYF
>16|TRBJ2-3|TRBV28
CASSLNAGTYTATQYF
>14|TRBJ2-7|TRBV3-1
CASSQSGQTYGQYF
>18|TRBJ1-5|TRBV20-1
CSARDGPGGGTSYQPQHF
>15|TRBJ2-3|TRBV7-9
CASSFARGLADTQYF
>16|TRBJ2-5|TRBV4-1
CASSQAGASLQETQYF
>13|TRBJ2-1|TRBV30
CAWNRGGADEQFF
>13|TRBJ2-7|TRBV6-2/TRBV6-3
CASKSGNGYEQYF
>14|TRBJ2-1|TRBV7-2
CASSSYLAGNEQFF
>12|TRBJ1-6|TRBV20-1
CSASRSGSPLHF
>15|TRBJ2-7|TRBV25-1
CASSEFGTGDYEQYF
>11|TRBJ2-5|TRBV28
CASSSLVTQYF
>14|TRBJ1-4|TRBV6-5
CASSYGRMGEKLFF